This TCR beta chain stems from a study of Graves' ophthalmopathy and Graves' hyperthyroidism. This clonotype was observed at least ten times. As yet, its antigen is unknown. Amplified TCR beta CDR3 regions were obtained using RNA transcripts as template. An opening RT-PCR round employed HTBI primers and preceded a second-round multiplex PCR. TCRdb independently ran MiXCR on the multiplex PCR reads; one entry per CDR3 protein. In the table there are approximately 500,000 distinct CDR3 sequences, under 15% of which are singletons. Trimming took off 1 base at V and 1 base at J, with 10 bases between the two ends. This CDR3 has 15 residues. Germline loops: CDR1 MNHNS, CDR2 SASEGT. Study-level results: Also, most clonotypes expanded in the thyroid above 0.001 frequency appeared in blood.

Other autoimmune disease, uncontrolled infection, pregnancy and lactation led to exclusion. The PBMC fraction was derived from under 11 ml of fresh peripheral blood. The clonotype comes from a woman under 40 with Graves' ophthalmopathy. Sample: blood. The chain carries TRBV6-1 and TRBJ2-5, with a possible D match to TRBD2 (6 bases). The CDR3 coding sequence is TGTGCCAGCAGTGAAGACACTAGCCTCCAAGAGACCCAGTACTTC. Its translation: CASSEDTSLQETQYF.